This is a list of T cell receptor beta chains from one sample in a study of blood T cell repertoires in COVID-19. Profiling relied on immunoSEQ multiplex PCR, and the TCRdb table lists in-frame clones only, not all of them. The sample shows about 210,000 clones, around 81% of them seen only once. Material for sequencing was PBMCs or T cells enriched from blood (not recorded which). The receptors here all came from a woman aged 50 to 65 with acute COVID-19. Each CDR3 is given with its conserved first and last residue. Fields, in order: clone size, J gene, D gene, V gene, CDR3 DNA, CDR3 protein. The D gene is left open where the match is weak. Only some rows state a clone size, as once, few, many or a class for expanded clones.

once | TRBJ2-3 | . | TRBV5-1 | TGCGCCAGCAGCTTGGATGGAGGGGTAAGCACAGATACGCAGTATTTT | CASSLDGGVSTDTQYF
. | TRBJ2-3 | TRBD2 | TRBV5-1 | TGCGCCAGCAGCCGGGGACTAGCGGGAGAAATAGATACGCAGTATTTT | CASSRGLAGEIDTQYF
. | TRBJ1-1 | . | TRBV7-2 | TGTGCCAGCAGCTTAGCGTTTCTCACTGAAGCTTTCTTT | CASSLAFLTEAFF
once | TRBJ2-1 | . | TRBV27 | TGTGCCAGCAGTTTACTTGGGGACACCTCCTACAATGAGCAGTTCTTC | CASSLLGDTSYNEQFF
. | TRBJ1-1 | . | TRBV15 | TGTGCCACCAGCAGAGATGGCCGACAGGAAGAAGCTTTCTTT | CATSRDGRQEEAFF
. | TRBJ1-1 | TRBD1 | TRBV11-3 | TGTGCCATCAAGGGACAGGGGAACACTGAAGCTTTCTTT | CAIKGQGNTEAFF
. | TRBJ1-1 | TRBD1 | TRBV19 | TGTGCCAGTAGTTCCAGGGGGCGGGACACTGAAGCTTTCTTT | CASSSRGRDTEAFF
. | TRBJ1-2 | . | TRBV13 | TGTGCCAGCAGCTCTGGGGCAGGGGACCTATCACTATATGGCTACACCTTC | CASSSGAGDLSLYGYTF
. | TRBJ2-1 | TRBD1 | TRBV10-3 | TGTGCCATCAGTGAGTTTCAGGGGGCTATTTACAATGAGCAGTTCTTC | CAISEFQGAIYNEQFF
. | TRBJ2-3 | TRBD2 | TRBV6-2/TRBV6-3 | TGTGCCAGCAGCCAAGCCCTGACTAGCGGGAATACAGATACGCAGTATTTT | CASSQALTSGNTDTQYF
. | TRBJ2-7 | TRBD2 | TRBV5-4 | TGTGCCAGCAGCTCGTCAGCAGCGGGAGGTCTCCCCGACGAGCAGTACTTC | CASSSSAAGGLPDEQYF
. | TRBJ2-5 | . | TRBV18 | TGTGCCAGCTCACCCAAGATCGACAAACAAGAGACCCAGTACTTC | CASSPKIDKQETQYF
. | TRBJ2-3 | . | TRBV18 | TGTGCCAGCTCTGTCGACAGGTTGGACACAGATACGCAGTATTTT | CASSVDRLDTDTQYF
. | TRBJ2-7 | TRBD2 | TRBV28 | TGTGCCAGCAGTTTAGCGGCAGGGAGGGTCAACGAGCAGTACTTC | CASSLAAGRVNEQYF
. | TRBJ1-4 | . | TRBV23-1 | TGCGCCAGCGTGCAAAATGAGAATAATGAAAAACTGTTTTTT | CASVQNENNEKLFF
. | TRBJ2-3 | TRBD2 | TRBV27 | TGTGCCAGCAGTTACCCCGGGGGGGAGCAGTATTTT | CASSYPGGEQYF
many | TRBJ1-6 | . | TRBV27 | TGTGCCAGCAGTTCATTAGGACAGAGCTATAATTCACCCCTCCACTTT | CASSSLGQSYNSPLHF
. | TRBJ2-7 | TRBD2 | TRBV5-1 | TGCGCCAGCACCATAGCGGGGGCAGGGGGCGAGCAGTACTTC | CASTIAGAGGEQYF
. | TRBJ2-1 | TRBD2 | TRBV5-1 | TGCGCCAGCAGTAAGGCGCGGGGGAGAAATGAGCAGTTCTTC | CASSKARGRNEQFF
once | TRBJ2-7 | TRBD2 | TRBV5-6 | TGTGCCAGCAGCTCGCGGGGGGGAGCCTCCTACGAGCAGTACTTC | CASSSRGGASYEQYF
. | TRBJ2-5 | . | TRBV7-8 | TGTGCCAGCAGCTTCCTTGAAGAGACCCAGTACTTC | CASSFLEETQYF
. | TRBJ1-2 | . | TRBV5-5 | TGTGCCAGCAGCTTGATGCGTGGCAGACTTTTTTATGGCTACACCTTC | CASSLMRGRLFYGYTF
. | TRBJ2-1 | . | TRBV7-2 | TGTGCCAGCAGCTTGGGACTCTCCTACAATGAGCAGTTCTTC | CASSLGLSYNEQFF
. | TRBJ2-2 | TRBD2 | TRBV27 | TGTGCCAGCAGTTTAAGGTCAGGACTAGCGGGAGGTTCCGGGGAGCTGTTTTTT | CASSLRSGLAGGSGELFF
. | TRBJ2-1 | . | TRBV5-6 | TGTGCCAGCAGCTTAACGGGAATACTAATCTTC | CASSLTGILIF
once | TRBJ2-3 | . | TRBV7-9 | TGTGCCAGCAGTTTTCAACTAGCTTCCACAGATACGCAGTATTTT | CASSFQLASTDTQYF
few | TRBJ1-1 | TRBD1 | TRBV3-1/TRBV3-2 | TGTGCCAGCAGCCGGGGACAGTTGGGCCGAGGGGGTGCTGAAGCTTTCTTT | CASSRGQLGRGGAEAFF
few | TRBJ1-4 | . | TRBV28 | TGTGCCAGCAGTTTTGAGGGGGTGGTATCAGGGGAAAGTGAAAAACTGTTTTTT | CASSFEGVVSGESEKLFF
once | TRBJ2-5 | . | TRBV19 | TGTGCCAGTAGTAGTAATGCGGGGTTCAAAGAGACCCAGTACTTC | CASSSNAGFKETQYF
. | TRBJ2-7 | . | TRBV6-5 | TGTGCCAGCAGTTACTCGGGGGGTCACGAGCAGTACTTC | CASSYSGGHEQYF
. | TRBJ1-2 | . | TRBV7-3 | TGTGCCAGCAGCCCGCCCGACGGGTACTATGGCTACACCTTC | CASSPPDGYYGYTF
. | TRBJ2-7 | . | TRBV6-5 | TGTGCCAGCAGCCGGGACACCGCCTACGAGCAGTACTTC | CASSRDTAYEQYF
. | TRBJ2-7 | . | TRBV5-1 | TGCGCCAGCAGCTCTGGCGGGGCCCTCGCGAACGAGCAGTACTTC | CASSSGGALANEQYF
. | TRBJ2-3 | . | TRBV3-1/TRBV3-2 | TGTGCCAGCAGCCCGGAGACAGGCACAGATACGCAGTATTTT | CASSPETGTDTQYF
many | TRBJ2-1 | TRBD1 | TRBV28 | TGTGCCAGCAGTTTCTACTCGGGACAGGGAAAAAACGGGGATGAGCAGTTCTTC | CASSFYSGQGKNGDEQFF
once | TRBJ2-5 | TRBD1 | TRBV7-2 | TGTGCCAGCAGCCCTGGACAGGGGAAACAAGAGACCCAGTACTTC | CASSPGQGKQETQYF
. | TRBJ2-7 | . | TRBV30 | TGTGCCTGGGCACCGGACACCCAATCCTACGAGCAGTACTTC | CAWAPDTQSYEQYF
. | TRBJ1-5 | TRBD1 | TRBV28 | TGTGCCAGCACGACAGGGAGGCAGCCCCAGCATTTT | CASTTGRQPQHF
. | TRBJ2-3 | TRBD2 | TRBV9 | TGTGCCAGCAGCGTTTCACTAGCGGGGGCGATAGATTCAGATACGCAGTATTTT | CASSVSLAGAIDSDTQYF
. | TRBJ2-1 | TRBD2 | TRBV3-1/TRBV3-2 | TGTGCCAGCAGCCGGCTTCCGGGAGGGCTATCCAATGAGCAGTTCTTC | CASSRLPGGLSNEQFF
. | TRBJ1-1 | . | TRBV5-1 | TGCGCCAGCAGCTTGGACTTGAACACTGAAGCTTTCTTT | CASSLDLNTEAFF
. | TRBJ2-7 | TRBD2 | TRBV5-6 | TGTGCCAGCAGCCTCCCCGGGTGGGAGGGCTCCTACGAGCAGTACTTC | CASSLPGWEGSYEQYF
. | TRBJ2-3 | . | TRBV3-1/TRBV3-2 | TGTGCCAGCAGCCAAGACCAATTCCAGTTACAGTATTTT | CASSQDQFQLQYF
. | TRBJ1-3 | TRBD1 | TRBV6-6 | TGTGCCACCAGAACAGGGGCGAACACCATATATTTT | CATRTGANTIYF
few | TRBJ1-6 | . | TRBV2 | TGTGCCAGCAGTTCGGGTCTCTCGACACCCCTCCACTTT | CASSSGLSTPLHF
few | TRBJ2-5 | . | TRBV7-9 | TGTGCCAGCAGCGTAGGTTTTGGCTCGGAGACCCAGTACTTC | CASSVGFGSETQYF
. | TRBJ1-6 | . | TRBV6-5 | TGTGCCAGCAGTTACCGGCCTGAACAGCCCCTCCACTTT | CASSYRPEQPLHF
. | TRBJ2-2 | . | TRBV4-1 | TGCGCCAGCAGCCCTAAACAAACAGGGACCGGGGAGCTGTTTTTT | CASSPKQTGTGELFF
. | TRBJ1-5 | . | TRBV16 | TGTGCCAGCAGCCAAACTCGGAGCCTATCAAGGCAGCCCCAGCATTTT | CASSQTRSLSRQPQHF
. | TRBJ2-3 | . | TRBV6-6 | TGTGCCAGCAGTCAACAGTGGCACGGGGGAGTCACAGATACGCAGTATTTT | CASSQQWHGGVTDTQYF
few | TRBJ1-1 | . | TRBV7-9 | TGTGCCAGCAGCTTAGGCGTCCTCGCTGAAGCTTTCTTT | CASSLGVLAEAFF
few | TRBJ1-6 | . | TRBV6-5 | TGTGCCAGCAGACCTTCCAGCGGGGGCCATTCACCCCTCCACTTT | CASRPSSGGHSPLHF
. | TRBJ1-5 | TRBD1 | TRBV28 | TGTGCCAGCAGTTTTGCAGGGGGAAACAATCAGCCCCAGCATTTT | CASSFAGGNNQPQHF
once | TRBJ2-1 | TRBD2 | TRBV7-7 | TGTGCTAGCAGCTTAGGGACTAAAAATGAGCAGTTCTTC | CASSLGTKNEQFF
. | TRBJ2-3 | TRBD1 | TRBV3-1/TRBV3-2 | TGTGCCAGCAGCCGGACAGGGGGCGGCTCAGATACGCAGTATTTT | CASSRTGGGSDTQYF
many | TRBJ2-2 | . | TRBV7-2 | TGTGCCAGCAGCTTAGACAGGTCGAACACCGGGGAGCTGTTTTTT | CASSLDRSNTGELFF
. | TRBJ1-6 | . | TRBV19 | TGTGCCAGTACCATGAGTCTGAGTTCACCCCTCCACTTT | CASTMSLSSPLHF
. | TRBJ1-5 | TRBD1 | TRBV3-1/TRBV3-2 | TGTGCCAGCAGCCCCTCAGGGGGTGGCAATCAGCCCCAGCATTTT | CASSPSGGGNQPQHF
. | TRBJ1-2 | . | TRBV6-5 | TGTGCCAGCAGTTACTCGACGAAGGGAGGGTTTTATGGCTACACCTTC | CASSYSTKGGFYGYTF
. | TRBJ2-7 | TRBD1 | TRBV28 | TGTGCCAGCAGTCCCGCTCGACAGGGGGTGCGTTACGAGCAGTACTTC | CASSPARQGVRYEQYF